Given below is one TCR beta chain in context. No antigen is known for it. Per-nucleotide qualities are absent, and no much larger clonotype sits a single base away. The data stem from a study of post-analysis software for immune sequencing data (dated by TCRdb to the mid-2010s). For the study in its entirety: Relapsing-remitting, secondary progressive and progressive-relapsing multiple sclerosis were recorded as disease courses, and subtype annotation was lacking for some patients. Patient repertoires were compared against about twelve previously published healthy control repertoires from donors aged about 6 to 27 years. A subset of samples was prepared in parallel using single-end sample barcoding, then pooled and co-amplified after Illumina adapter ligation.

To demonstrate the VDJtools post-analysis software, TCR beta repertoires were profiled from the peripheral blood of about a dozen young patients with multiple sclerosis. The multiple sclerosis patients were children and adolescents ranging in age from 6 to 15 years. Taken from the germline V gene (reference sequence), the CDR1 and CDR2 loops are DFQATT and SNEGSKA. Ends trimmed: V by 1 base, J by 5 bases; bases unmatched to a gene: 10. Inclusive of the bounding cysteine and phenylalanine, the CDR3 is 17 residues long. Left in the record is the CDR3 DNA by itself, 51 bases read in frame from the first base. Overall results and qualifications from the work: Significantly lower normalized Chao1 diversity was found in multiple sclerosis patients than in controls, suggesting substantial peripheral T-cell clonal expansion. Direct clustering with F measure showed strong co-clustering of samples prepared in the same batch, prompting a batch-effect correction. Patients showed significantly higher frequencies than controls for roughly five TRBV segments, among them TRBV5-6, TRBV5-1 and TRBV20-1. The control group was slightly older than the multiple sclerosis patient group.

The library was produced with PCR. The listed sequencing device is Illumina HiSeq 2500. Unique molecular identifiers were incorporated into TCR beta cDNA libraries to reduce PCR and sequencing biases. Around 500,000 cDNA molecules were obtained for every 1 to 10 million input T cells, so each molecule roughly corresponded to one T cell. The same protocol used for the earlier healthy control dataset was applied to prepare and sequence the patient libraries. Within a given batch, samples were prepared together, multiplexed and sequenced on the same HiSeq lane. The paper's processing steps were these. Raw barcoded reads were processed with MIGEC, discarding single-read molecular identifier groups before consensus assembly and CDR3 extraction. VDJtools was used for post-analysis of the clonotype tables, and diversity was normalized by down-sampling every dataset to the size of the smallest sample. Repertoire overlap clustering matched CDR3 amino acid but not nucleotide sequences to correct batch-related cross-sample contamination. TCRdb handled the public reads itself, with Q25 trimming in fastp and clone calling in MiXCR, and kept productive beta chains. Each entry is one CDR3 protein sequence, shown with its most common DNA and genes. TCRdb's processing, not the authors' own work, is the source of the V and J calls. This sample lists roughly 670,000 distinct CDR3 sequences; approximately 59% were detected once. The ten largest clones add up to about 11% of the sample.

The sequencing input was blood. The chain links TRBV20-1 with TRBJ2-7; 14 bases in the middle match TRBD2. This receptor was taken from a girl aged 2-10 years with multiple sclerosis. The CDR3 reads CSARGGTSGRVFDEQYF. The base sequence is TGCAGTGCTAGAGGGGGGACTAGCGGGAGAGTCTTCGACGAGCAGTACTTC.